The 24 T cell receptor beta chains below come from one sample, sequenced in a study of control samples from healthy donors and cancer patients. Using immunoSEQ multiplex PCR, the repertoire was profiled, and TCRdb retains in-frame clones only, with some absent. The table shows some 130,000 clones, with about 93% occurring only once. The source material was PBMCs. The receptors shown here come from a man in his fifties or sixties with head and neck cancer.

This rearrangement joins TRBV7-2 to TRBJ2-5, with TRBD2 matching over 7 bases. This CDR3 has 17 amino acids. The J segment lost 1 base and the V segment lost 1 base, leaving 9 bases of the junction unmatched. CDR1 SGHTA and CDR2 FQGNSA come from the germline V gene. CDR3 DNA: TGTGCCAGCAGCTTAGGATCGAGCGGGGCCAGCCAAGAGACCCAGTACTTC. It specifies CASSLGSSGASQETQYF.

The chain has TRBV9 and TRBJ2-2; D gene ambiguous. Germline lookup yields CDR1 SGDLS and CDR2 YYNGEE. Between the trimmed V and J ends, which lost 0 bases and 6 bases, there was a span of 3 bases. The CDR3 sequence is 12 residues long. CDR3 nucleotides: TGTGCCAGCAGCGTAGTGGCCGGGGAGCTGTTTTTT. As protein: CASSVVAGELFF.

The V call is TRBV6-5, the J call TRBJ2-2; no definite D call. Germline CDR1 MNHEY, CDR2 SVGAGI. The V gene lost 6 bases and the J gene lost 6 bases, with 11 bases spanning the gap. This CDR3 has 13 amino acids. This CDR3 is CASRSELPGELFF. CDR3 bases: TGTGCCAGCAGATCGGAATTGCCCGGGGAGCTGTTTTTT.

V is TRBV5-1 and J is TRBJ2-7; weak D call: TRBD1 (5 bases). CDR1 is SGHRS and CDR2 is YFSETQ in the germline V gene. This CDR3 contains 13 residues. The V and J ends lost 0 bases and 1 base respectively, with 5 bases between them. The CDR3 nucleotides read TGCGCCAGCAGCTTGGAGGGGTCCTACGAGCAGTACTTC. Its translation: CASSLEGSYEQYF.

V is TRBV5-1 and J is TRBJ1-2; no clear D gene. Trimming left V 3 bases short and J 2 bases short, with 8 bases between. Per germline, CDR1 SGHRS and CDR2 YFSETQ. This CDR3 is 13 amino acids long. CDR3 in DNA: TGCGCCAGCAGCTCACGGGCGAACTATGGCTACACCTTC. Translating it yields CASSSRANYGYTF.

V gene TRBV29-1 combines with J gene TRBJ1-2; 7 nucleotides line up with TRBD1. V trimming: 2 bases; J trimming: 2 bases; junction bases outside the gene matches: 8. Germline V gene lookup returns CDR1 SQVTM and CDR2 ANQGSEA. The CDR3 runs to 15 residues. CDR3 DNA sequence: TGCAGCGTTGAATACAGGGGCGATACAAACTATGGCTACACCTTC. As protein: CSVEYRGDTNYGYTF.

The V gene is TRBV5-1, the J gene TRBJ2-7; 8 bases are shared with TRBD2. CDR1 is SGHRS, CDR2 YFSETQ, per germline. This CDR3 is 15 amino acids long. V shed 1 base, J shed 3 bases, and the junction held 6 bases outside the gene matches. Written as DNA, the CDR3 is TGCGCCAGCAGCTTGATAACGGCGGGGGGCTACGAGCAGTACTTC. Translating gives CASSLITAGGYEQYF. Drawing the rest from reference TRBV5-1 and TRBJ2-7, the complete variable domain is KAGVTQTPRYLIKTRGQQVTLSCSPISGHRSVSWYQQTPGQGLQFLFEYFSETQRNKGNFPGRFSGRQFSNSRSEMNVSTLELGDSALYLCASSLITAGGYEQYFGPGTRLTVT.

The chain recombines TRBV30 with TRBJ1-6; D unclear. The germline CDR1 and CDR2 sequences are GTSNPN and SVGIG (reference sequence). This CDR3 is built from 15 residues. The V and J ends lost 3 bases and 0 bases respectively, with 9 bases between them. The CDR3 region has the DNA TGTGCCTGGAGGGGCCAGCACTCCTATAATTCACCCCTCCACTTT. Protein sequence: CAWRGQHSYNSPLHF.

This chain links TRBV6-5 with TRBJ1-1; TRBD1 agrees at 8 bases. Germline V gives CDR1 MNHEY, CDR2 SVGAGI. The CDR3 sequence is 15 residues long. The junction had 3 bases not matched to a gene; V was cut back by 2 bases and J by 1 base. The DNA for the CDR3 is TGTGCCAGCAGTTACCCGACAGGGGCGAACACTGAAGCTTTCTTT. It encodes CASSYPTGANTEAFF.

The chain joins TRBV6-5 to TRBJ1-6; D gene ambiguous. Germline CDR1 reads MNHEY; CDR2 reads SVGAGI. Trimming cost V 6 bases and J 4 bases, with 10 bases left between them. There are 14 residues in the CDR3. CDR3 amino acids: CASRTGYYNSPLHF. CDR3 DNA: TGTGCCAGCAGGACGGGGTATTATAATTCACCCCTCCACTTT.

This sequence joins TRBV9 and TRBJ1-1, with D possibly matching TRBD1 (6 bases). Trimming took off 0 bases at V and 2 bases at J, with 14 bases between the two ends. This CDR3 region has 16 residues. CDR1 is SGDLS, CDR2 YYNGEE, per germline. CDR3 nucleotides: TGTGCCAGCAGCGTAGTTGGGGGCCGGGACAACACTGAAGCTTTCTTT. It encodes CASSVVGGRDNTEAFF.

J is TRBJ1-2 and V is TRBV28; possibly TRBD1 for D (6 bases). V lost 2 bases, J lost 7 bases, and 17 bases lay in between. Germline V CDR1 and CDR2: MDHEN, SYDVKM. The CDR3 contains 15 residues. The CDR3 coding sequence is TGTGCCAGCAGTTTAGGGGGCTTGTGGGGCGGTGGCTACACCTTC. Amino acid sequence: CASSLGGLWGGGYTF.

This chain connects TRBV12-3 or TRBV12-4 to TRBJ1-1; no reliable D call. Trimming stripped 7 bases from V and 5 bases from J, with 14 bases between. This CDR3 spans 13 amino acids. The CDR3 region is CASTLRGGTEAFF. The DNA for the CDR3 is TGTGCCAGCACCTTGCGGGGTGGGACTGAAGCTTTCTTT.

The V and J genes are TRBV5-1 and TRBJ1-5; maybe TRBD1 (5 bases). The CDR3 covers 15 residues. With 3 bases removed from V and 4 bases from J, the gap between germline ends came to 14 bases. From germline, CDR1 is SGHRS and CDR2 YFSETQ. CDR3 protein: CASSWDGSVNQPQHF. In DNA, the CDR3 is TGCGCCAGCAGCTGGGACGGGTCTGTTAATCAGCCCCAGCATTTT.

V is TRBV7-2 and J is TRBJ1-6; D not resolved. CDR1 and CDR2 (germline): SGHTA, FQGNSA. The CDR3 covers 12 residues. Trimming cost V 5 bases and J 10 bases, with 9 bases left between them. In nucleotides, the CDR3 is TGTGCCAGCAGCCTACCGGGATCACCCCTCCACTTT. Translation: CASSLPGSPLHF.

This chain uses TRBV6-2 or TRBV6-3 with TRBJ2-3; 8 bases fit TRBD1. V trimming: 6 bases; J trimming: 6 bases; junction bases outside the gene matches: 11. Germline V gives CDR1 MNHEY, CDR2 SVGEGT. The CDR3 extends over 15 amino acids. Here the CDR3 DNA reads TGTGCCAGCAGCCTCCGGGACAGGTTCAGGGATACGCAGTATTTT. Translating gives CASSLRDRFRDTQYF.

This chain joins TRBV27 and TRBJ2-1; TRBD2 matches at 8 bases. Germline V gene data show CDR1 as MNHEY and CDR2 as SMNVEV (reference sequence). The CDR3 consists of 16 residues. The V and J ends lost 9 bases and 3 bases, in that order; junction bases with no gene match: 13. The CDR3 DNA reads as TGTGCCAGTAATCAAGATGGGACTAGGTTCTACAATGAGCAGTTCTTC. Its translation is CASNQDGTRFYNEQFF.

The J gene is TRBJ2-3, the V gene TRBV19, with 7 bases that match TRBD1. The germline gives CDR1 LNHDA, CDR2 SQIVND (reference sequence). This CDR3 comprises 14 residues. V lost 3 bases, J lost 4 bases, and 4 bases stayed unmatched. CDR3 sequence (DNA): TGTGCCAGTAGTATGGACAGGTGGGCAGATACGCAGTATTTT. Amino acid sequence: CASSMDRWADTQYF.

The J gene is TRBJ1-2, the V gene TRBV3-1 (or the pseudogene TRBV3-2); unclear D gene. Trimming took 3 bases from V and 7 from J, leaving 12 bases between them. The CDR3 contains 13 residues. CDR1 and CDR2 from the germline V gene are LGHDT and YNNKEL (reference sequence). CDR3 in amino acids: CASSQAVMGGYTF. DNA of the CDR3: TGTGCCAGCAGCCAGGCCGTGATGGGTGGCTACACCTTC.

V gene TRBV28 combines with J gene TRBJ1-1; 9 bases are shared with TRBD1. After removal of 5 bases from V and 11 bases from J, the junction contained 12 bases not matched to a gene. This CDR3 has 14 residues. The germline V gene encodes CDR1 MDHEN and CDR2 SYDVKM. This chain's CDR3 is CASSLIGQGLRAFF. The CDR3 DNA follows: TGTGCCAGCAGTCTAATCGGACAGGGGTTGCGGGCTTTCTTT. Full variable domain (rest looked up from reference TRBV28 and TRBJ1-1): DVKVTQSSRYLVKRTGEKVFLECVQDMDHENMFWYRQDPGLGLRLIYFSYDVKMKEKGDIPEGYSVSREKKERFSLILESASTNQTSMYLCASSLIGQGLRAFFGQGTRLTVV.

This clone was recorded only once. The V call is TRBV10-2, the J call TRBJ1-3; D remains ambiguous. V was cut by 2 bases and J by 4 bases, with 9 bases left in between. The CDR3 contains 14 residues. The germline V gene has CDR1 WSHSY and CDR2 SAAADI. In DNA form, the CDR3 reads TGCGCCAGCAGTGAGGGAGTGGGAGGAAACACCATATATTTT. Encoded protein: CASSEGVGGNTIYF.

For the CDR3, the DNA is TGTGCCAGCGGGAAGGAGGGCAGGGCTTACACTGAAGCTTTCTTT. It specifies CASGKEGRAYTEAFF. The chain uses TRBV7-4 and TRBJ1-1, with D possibly being TRBD1 (5 bases). Trimming pared 8 bases from V and 3 bases from J, leaving 19 bases between. Germline assignment: CDR1 SGHVT and CDR2 SQSDAQ. This CDR3 has 15 residues.

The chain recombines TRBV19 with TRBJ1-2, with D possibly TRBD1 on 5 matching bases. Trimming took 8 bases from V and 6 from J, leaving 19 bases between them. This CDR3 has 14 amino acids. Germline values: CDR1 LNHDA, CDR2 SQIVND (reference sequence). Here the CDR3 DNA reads TGTGCCAGTGCGACACAGGTTTTCAAGGATGGCTACACCTTC. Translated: CASATQVFKDGYTF. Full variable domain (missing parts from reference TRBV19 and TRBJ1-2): DGGITQSPKYLFRKEGQNVTLSCEQNLNHDAMYWYRQDPGQGLRLIYYSQIVNDFQKGDIAEGYSVSREKKESFPLTVTSAQKNPTAFYLCASATQVFKDGYTFGSGTRLTVV.

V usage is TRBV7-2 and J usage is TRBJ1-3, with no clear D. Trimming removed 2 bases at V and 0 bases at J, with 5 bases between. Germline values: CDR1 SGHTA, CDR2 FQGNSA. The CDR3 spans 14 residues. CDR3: CASSLQSSGNTIYF. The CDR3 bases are TGTGCCAGCAGCTTACAGAGCTCTGGAAACACCATATATTTT.